This TCR beta chain stems from a study of shared clonotypes between healthy human individuals. About the study: The donors, a couple of women and three men, were aged 18 to 49.

Notes on this clone: The target antigen is unknown.

Donors, healthy HIV-negative adults, lacked recent acute infections or vaccinations. Findings and limits, study-wide: Generation probability values for non-shared clonotypes were lower than those for clonotypes shared by all four donors.

The method was immunoSEQ multiplex PCR; TCRdb's version includes in-frame clones alone and lacks a portion of them. This table holds approximately 1.5 million clones, less than 99% found once. CDR1 is GTSNPN, CDR2 SVGIG, per germline (reference sequence). Trimming removed 2 bases at V and 3 bases at J, with 16 bases between. The CDR3 is 15 residues long. This TCR was recovered from a man aged 25-45 years in good health. The rearrangement joins TRBV30 to TRBJ1-1; TRBD1 is a possible D gene (5 bases). The sample comprised naive CD4+ T cells sorted from blood. Described subset: CD45RA+ positively selected. The CDR3 DNA reads as TGTGCCTGGAGTCCCGACTCAGGGTGGGACACTGAAGCTTTCTTT. It codes for CAWSPDSGWDTEAFF. Using reference TRBV30 and TRBJ1-1 for the parts outside the CDR3, the full variable domain is SQTIHQWPATLVQPVGSPLSLECTVEGTSNPNLYWYRQAAGRGLQLLFYSVGIGQISSEVPQNLSASRPQDRQFILSSKKLLLSDSGFYLCAWSPDSGWDTEAFFGQGTRLTVV.